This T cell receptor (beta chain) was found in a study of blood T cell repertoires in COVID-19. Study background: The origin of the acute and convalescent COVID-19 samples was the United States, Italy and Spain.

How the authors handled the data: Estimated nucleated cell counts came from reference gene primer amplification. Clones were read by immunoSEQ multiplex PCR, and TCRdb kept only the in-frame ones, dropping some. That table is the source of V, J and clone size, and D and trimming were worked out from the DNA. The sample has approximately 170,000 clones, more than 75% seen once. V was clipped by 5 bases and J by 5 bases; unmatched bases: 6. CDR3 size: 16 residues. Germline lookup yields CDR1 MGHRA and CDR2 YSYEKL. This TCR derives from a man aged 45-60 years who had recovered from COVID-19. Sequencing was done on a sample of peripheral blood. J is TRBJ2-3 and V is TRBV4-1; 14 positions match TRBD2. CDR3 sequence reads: CASSFRLAGGQDTQYF. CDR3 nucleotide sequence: TGCGCCAGCAGCTTCCGACTAGCGGGGGGGCAAGATACGCAGTATTTT.